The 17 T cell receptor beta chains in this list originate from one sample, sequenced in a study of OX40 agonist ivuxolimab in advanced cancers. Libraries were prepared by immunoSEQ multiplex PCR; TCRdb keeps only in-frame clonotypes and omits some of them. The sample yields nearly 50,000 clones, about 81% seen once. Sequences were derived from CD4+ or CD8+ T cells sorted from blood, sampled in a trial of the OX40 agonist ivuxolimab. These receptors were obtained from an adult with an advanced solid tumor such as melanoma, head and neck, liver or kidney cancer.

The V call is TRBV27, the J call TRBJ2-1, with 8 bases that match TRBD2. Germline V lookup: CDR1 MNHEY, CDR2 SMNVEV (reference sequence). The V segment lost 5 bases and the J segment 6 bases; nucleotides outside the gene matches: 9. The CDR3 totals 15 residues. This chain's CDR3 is CASSEGLGPANEQFF. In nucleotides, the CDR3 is TGTGCCAGCAGTGAGGGACTAGGGCCCGCCAATGAGCAGTTCTTC.

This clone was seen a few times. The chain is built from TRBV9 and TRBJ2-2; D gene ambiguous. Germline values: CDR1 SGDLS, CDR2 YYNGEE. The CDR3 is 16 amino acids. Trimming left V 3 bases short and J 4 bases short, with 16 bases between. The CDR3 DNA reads TGTGCCAGCAGCGCACATCCATCCATGGGCACCGGGGAGCTGTTTTTT. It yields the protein CASSAHPSMGTGELFF.

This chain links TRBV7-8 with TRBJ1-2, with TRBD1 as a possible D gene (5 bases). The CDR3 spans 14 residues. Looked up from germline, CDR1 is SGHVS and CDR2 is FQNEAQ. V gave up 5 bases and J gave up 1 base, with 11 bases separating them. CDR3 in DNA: TGTGCCAGCAGCCCAGGGAGGTTTAACTATGGCTACACCTTC. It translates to CASSPGRFNYGYTF.

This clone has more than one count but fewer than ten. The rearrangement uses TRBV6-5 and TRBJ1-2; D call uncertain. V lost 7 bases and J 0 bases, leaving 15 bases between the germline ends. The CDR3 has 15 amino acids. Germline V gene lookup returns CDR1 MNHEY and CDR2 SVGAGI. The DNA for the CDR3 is TGTGCCAGCAACCCCGGAGGCTCAGCTAACTATGGCTACACCTTC. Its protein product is CASNPGGSANYGYTF.

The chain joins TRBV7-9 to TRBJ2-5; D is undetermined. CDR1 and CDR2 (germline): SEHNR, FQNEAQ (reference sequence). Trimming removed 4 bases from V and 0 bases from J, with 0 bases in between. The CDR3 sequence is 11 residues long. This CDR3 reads CASSYQETQYF. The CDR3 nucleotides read TGTGCCAGCAGCTACCAAGAGACCCAGTACTTC.

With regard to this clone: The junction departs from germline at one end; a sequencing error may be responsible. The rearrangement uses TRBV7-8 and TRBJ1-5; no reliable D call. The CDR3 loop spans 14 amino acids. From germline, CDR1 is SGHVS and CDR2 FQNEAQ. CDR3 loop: CASSLESGNRPQHF. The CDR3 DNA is TGTGCCAGCAGCTTAGAGTCGGGGAATCGGCCCCAGCATTTT.

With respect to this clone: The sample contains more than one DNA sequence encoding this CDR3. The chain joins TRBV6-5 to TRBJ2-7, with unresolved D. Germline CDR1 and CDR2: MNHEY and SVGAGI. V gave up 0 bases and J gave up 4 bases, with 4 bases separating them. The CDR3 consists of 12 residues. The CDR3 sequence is CASSYSPYEQYF. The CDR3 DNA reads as TGTGCCAGCAGTTACTCTCCTTACGAGCAGTACTTC.

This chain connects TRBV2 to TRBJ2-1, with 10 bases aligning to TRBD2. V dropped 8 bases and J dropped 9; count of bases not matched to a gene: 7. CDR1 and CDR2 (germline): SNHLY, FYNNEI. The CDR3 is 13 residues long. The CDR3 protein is CASGLAGAAEQFF. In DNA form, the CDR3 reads TGTGCCAGCGGGCTAGCGGGAGCTGCTGAGCAGTTCTTC.

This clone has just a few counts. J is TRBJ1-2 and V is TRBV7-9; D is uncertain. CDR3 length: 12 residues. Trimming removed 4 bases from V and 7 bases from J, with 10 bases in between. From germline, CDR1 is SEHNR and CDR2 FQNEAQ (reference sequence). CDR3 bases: TGTGCCAGCAGCTCAACAGCGGGTGGCTACACCTTC. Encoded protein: CASSSTAGGYTF. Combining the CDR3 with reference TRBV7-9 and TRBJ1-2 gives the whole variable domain DTGVSQNPRHKITKRGQNVTFRCDPISEHNRLYWYRQTLGQGPEFLTYFQNEAQLEKSRLLSDRFSAERPKGSFSTLEIQRTEQGDSAMYLCASSSTAGGYTFGSGTRLTVV.

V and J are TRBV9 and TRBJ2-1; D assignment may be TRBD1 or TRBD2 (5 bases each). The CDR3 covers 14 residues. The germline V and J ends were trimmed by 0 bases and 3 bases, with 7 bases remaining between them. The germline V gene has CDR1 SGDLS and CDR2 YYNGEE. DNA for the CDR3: TGTGCCAGCAGCGTAGCGGGACGCTACAATGAGCAGTTCTTC. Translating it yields CASSVAGRYNEQFF.

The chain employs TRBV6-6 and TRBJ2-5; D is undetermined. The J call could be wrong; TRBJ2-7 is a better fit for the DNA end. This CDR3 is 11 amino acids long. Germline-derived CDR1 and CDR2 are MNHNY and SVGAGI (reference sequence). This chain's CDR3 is CASSLTYEQYF. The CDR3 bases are TGTGCCAGCAGCTTGACCTACGAGCAGTACTTC.

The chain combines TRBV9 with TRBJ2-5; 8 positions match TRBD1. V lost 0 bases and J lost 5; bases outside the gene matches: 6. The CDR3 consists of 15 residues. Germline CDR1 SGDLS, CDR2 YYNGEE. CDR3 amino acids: CASSVGTGNAETQYF. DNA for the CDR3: TGTGCCAGCAGCGTAGGGACAGGGAATGCGGAGACCCAGTACTTC.

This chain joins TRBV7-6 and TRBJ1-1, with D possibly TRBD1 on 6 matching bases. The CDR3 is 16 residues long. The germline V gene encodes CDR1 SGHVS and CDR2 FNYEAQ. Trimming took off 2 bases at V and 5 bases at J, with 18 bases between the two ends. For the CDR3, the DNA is TGTGCCAGCAGCTTACCCCCAAAAGGGGGTGGGACTGAAGCTTTCTTT. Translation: CASSLPPKGGGTEAFF.

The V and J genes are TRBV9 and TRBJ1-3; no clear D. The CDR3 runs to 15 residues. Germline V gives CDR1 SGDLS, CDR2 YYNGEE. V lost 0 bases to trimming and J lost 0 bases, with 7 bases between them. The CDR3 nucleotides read TGTGCCAGCAGCGTAGTGCCCATCTCTGGAAACACCATATATTTT. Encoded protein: CASSVVPISGNTIYF.

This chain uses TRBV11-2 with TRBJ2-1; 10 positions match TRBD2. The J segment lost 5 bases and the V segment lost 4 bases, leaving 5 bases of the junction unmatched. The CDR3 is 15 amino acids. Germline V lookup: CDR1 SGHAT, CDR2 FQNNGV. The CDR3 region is CASSSTSGVNNEQFF. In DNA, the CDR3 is TGTGCCAGCAGCTCCACTAGCGGGGTAAACAATGAGCAGTTCTTC.

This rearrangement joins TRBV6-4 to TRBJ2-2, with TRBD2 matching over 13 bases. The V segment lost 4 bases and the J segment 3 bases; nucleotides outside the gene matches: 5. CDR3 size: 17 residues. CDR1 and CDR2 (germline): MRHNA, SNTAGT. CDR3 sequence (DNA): TGTGCCAGCAGTGCACTAGCGGGAGGGATATACACCGGGGAGCTGTTTTTT. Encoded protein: CASSALAGGIYTGELFF.

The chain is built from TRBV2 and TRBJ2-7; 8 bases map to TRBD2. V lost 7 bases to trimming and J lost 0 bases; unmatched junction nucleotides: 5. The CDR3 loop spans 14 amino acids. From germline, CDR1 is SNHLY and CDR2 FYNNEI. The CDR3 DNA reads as TGTGCCAGCAACTTAGCGGGAAGCTCCTACGAGCAGTACTTC. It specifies CASNLAGSSYEQYF.